This record looks at one T cell receptor (beta chain) sequence and its context. The V and J ends lost 5 bases and 3 bases, in that order; junction bases with no gene match: 6. CDR1 and CDR2 from the germline V gene are KGHSH and LQKENI. The CDR3 sequence is 15 residues long. The data originate from a study of blood T cell repertoires in COVID-19. Study in general: Italy, Spain and the United States were the sources of the convalescent and acute COVID-19 samples. T cells, B-cell-depleted T cells, or PBMCs provided the cDNA or gDNA that served as material.

Profiling relied on immunoSEQ multiplex PCR, and the TCRdb table lists in-frame clones only, not all of them. The sample has 170,000 or so clones, about nine tenths seen once. J is TRBJ2-7 and V is TRBV18, with 11 bases aligning to TRBD1. Material for sequencing was peripheral blood. This receptor was taken from a man between 18 and 35 years old who had recovered from COVID-19. CDR3 sequence reads: CASSAPGQGGYEQYF. CDR3 nucleotide sequence: TGTGCCAGCTCAGCCCCGGGACAGGGGGGCTACGAGCAGTACTTC.